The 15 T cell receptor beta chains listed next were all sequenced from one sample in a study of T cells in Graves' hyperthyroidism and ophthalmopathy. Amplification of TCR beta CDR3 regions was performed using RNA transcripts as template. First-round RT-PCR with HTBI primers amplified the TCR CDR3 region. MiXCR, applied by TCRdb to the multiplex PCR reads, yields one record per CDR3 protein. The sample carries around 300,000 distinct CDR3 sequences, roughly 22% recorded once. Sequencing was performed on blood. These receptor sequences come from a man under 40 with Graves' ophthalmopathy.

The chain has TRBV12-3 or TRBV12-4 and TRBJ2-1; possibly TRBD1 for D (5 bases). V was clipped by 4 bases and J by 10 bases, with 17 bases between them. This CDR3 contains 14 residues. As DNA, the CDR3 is TGTGCCAGCAGTTCCCCGGGCAGGGTTGGCGAGCAGTTCTTC. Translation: CASSSPGRVGEQFF.

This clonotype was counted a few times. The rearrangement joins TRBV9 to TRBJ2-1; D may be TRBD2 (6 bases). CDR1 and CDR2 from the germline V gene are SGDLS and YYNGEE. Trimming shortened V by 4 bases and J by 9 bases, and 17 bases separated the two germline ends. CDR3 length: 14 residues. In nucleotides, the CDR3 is TGTGCCAGCAGCCCTCGACTAGGGACGACTGAGCAGTTCTTC. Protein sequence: CASSPRLGTTEQFF.

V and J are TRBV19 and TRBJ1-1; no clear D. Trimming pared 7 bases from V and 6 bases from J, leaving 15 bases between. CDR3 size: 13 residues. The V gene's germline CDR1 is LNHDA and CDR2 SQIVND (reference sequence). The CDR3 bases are TGTGCCAGTACCCCAGAGGGCGTCTCTGAAGCTTTCTTT. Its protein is CASTPEGVSEAFF.

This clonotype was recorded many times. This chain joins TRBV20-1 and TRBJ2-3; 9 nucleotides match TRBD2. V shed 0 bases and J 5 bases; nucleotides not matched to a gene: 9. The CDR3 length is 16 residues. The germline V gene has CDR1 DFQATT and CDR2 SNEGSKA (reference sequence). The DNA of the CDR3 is TGCAGTGCTAGAGATGGAGGCGGGAGGGTAAGAGATACGCAGTATTTT. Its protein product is CSARDGGGRVRDTQYF.

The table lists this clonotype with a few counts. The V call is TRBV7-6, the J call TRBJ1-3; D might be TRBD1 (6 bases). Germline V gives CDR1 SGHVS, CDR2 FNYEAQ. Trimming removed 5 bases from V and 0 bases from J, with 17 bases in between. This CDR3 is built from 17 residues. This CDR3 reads CASSLVGAGASGNTIYF. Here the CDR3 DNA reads TGTGCCAGCAGCCTCGTCGGAGCAGGGGCCTCTGGAAACACCATATATTTT.

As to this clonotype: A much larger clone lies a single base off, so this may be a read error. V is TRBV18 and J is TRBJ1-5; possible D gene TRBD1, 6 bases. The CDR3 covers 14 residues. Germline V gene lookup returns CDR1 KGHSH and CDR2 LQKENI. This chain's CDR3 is CASSPTGLNQLQHF. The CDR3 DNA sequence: TGTGCCAGCTCACCGACAGGACTCAATCAGCTCCAGCATTTT.

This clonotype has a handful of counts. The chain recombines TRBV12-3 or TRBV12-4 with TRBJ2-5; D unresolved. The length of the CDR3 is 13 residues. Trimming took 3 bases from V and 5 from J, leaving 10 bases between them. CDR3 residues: CASSLSNLETQYF. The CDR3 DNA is TGTGCCAGCAGTTTGAGTAATTTGGAGACCCAGTACTTC.

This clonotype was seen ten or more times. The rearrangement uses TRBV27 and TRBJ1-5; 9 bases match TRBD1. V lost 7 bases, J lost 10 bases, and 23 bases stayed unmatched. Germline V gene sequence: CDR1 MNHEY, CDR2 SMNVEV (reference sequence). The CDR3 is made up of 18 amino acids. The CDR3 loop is CASNQKPPGGQGPKPQHF. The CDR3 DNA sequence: TGTGCCAGCAACCAAAAACCCCCCGGAGGACAGGGGCCGAAACCCCAGCATTTT.

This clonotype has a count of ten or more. CDR3 residues: CASTPMSSGANVLTF. The CDR3, as DNA: TGCGCCAGCACCCCAATGAGCTCTGGGGCCAACGTCCTGACTTTC. The genes are TRBV5-1 and TRBJ2-6; D unclear. Germline CDR1 reads SGHRS; CDR2 reads YFSETQ. The CDR3 length is 15 residues. V lost 6 bases and J lost 0, with 10 bases in between.

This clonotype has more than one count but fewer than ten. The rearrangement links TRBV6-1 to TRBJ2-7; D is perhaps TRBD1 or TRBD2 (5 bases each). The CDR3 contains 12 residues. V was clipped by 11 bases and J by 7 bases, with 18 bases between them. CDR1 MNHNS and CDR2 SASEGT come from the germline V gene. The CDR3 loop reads CASGSGVGEQYF. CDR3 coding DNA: TGTGCCTCAGGGAGTGGGGTAGGGGAGCAGTACTTC.

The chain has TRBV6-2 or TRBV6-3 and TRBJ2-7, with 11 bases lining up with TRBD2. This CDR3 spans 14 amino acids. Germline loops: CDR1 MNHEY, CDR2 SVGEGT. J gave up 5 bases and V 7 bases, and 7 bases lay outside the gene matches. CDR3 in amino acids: CASISTSGTDEQYF. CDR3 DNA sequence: TGTGCCAGCATTTCGACTAGCGGGACCGACGAGCAGTACTTC.

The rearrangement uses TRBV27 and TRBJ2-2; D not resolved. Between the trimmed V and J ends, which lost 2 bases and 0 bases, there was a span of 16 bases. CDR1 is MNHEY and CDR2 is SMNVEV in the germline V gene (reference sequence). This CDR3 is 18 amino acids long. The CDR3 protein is CASSLQRPWPPNTGELFF. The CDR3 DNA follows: TGTGCCAGCAGTTTACAACGACCCTGGCCCCCGAACACCGGGGAGCTGTTTTTT.

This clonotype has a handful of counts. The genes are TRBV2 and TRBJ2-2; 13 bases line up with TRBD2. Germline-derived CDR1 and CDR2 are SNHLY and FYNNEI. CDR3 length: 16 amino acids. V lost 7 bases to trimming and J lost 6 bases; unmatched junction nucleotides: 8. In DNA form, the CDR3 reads TGTGCCAGCACCCGCCGACTAGCGGGAGGTGCCGGGGAGCTGTTTTTT. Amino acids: CASTRRLAGGAGELFF. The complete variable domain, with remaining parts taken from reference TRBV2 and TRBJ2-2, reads EPEVTQTPSHQVTQMGQEVILRCVPISNHLYFYWYRQILGQKVEFLVSFYNNEISEKSEIFDDQFSVERPDGSNFTLKIRSTKLEDSAMYFCASTRRLAGGAGELFFGEGSRLTVL.

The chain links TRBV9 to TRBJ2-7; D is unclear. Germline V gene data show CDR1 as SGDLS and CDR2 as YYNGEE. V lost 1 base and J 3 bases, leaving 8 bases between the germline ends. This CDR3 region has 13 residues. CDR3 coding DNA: TGTGCCAGCAGCGTAAGAGAGAGCTACGAGCAGTACTTC. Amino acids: CASSVRESYEQYF.

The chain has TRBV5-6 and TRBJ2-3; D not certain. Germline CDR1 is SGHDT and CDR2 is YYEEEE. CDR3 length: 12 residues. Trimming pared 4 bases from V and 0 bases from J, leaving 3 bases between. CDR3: CASSISTDTQYF. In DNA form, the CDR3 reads TGTGCCAGCAGCATAAGCACAGATACGCAGTATTTT. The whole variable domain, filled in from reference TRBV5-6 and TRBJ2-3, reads DAGVTQSPTHLIKTRGQQVTLRCSPKSGHDTVSWYQQALGQGPQFIFQYYEEEERQRGNFPDRFSGHQFPNYSSELNVNALLLGDSALYLCASSISTDTQYFGPGTRLTVL.